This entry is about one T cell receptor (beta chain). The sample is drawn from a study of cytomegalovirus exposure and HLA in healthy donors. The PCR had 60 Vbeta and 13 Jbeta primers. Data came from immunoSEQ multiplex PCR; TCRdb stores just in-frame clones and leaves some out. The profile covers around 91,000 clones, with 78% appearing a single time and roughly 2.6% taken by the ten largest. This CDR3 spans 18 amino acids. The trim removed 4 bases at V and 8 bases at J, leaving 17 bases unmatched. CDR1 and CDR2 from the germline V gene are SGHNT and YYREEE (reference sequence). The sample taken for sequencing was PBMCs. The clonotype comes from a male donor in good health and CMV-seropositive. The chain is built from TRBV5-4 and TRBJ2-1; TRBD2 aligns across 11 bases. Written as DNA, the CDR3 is TGTGCCAGCAGCCCGATGCGGCTAGCGGGAGGTCGGGGGGATGAGCAGTTCTTC. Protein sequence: CASSPMRLAGGRGDEQFF.